This T cell receptor beta chain was sequenced in a study of CD8+ T cells in alopecia areata. Broader study findings: Possibly because of HLA-related factors, TCR sharing was less clear across patients than in mice.

Extraction and reverse transcription of RNA yielded cDNA as the sequencing template. TCRdb's copy holds only in-frame clones and misses some; the assay was immunoSEQ multiplex PCR. Here the sample spans 90,000 to 100,000 clones, roughly two fifths being singletons. Details on this clone: The antigen is unknown.

The CDR3 extends over 14 amino acids. Germline values: CDR1 GTSNPN, CDR2 SVGIG (reference sequence). V shed 2 bases and J shed 4 bases, with 12 bases lying between them. The sequence was collected from a human donor with alopecia areata. The sample consisted of CD4+ T cells sorted from blood. This rearrangement joins TRBV30 to TRBJ2-1; D call uncertain. CDR3 in DNA: TGTGCCTGGAGTCCTCCCTCCCTTTACAATGAGCAGTTCTTC. Translated: CAWSPPSLYNEQFF. The complete variable domain, with remaining parts taken from reference TRBV30 and TRBJ2-1, reads SQTIHQWPATLVQPVGSPLSLECTVEGTSNPNLYWYRQAAGRGLQLLFYSVGIGQISSEVPQNLSASRPQDRQFILSSKKLLLSDSGFYLCAWSPPSLYNEQFFGPGTRLTVL.